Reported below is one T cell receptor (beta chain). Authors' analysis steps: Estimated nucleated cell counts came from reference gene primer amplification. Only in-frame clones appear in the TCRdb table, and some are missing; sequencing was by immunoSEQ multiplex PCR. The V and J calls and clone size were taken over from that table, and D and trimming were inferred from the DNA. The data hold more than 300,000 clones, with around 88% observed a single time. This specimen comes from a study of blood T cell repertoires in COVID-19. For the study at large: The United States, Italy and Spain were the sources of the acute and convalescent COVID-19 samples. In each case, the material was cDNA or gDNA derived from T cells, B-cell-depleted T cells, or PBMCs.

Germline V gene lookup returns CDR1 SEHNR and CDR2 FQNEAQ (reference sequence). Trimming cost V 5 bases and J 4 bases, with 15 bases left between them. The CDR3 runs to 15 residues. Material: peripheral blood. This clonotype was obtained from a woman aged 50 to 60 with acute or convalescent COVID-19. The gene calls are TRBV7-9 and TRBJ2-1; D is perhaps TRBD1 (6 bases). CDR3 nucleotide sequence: TGTGCCAGCAGCCCTACTAGGGGGAGTTACAATGAGCAGTTCTTC. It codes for CASSPTRGSYNEQFF.